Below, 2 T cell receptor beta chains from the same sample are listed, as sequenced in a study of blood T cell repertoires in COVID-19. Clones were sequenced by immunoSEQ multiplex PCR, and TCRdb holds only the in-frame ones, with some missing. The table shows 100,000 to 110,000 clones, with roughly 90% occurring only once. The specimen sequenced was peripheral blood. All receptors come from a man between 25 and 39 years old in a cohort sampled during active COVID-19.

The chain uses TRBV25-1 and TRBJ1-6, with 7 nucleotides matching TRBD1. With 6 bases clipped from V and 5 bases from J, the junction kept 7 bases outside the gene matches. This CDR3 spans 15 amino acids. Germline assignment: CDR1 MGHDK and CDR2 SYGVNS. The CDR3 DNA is TGTGCCAGCAGACGCACGACAGGGAATAATTCACCCCTCCACTTT. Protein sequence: CASRRTTGNNSPLHF.

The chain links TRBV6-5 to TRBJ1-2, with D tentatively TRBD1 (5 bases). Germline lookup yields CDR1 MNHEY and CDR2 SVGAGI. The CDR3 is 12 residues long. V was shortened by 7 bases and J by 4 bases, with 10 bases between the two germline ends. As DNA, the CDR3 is TGTGCCAGCACCCCGGGGGGCTATGGCTACACCTTC. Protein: CASTPGGYGYTF.